These T cell receptor beta chains were read from a single sample in a study of blood T cell repertoires in COVID-19. Assay used: immunoSEQ multiplex PCR; TCRdb lists only in-frame clones, some missing. The sample records approximately 360,000 clones, about 90% being singletons. The sample was peripheral blood. All receptors derive from a young man with active or convalescent COVID-19. Each CDR3 is given with its conserved first and last residue. Fields, in order: CDR3 DNA, CDR3 protein, J gene, D gene, V gene, clone size. The D gene is left open where the match is weak. The size entry is marked missing in some rows and otherwise reads once, few, many or a size class.

TGTGCCAGCAGTTACGCCCAGGGCCGCCAAGAGACCCAGTACTTC	CASSYAQGRQETQYF	TRBJ2-5	.	TRBV6-5	.
TGTGCCAGCAGGGGACAAGCGAACACCGGGGAGCTGTTTTTT	CASRGQANTGELFF	TRBJ2-2	.	TRBV6-5	once
TGCGCCAGCAGCCAAGATCTAGGGACACTAAGCTCCTACGAGCAGTACTTC	CASSQDLGTLSSYEQYF	TRBJ2-7	.	TRBV4-3	few
TGTGCCAGCAGTTACTCGACAGGGTGGAATGAGCAGTTCTTC	CASSYSTGWNEQFF	TRBJ2-1	TRBD1	TRBV6-5	.
TGTGCCAGCAGGACCACAGGGTTTGAGTCACCCCTCCACTTT	CASRTTGFESPLHF	TRBJ1-6	.	TRBV6-5	many
TGTGCCAGCTACAAGAAGGGACTAGCGAGTGATGAGCAGTTCTTC	CASYKKGLASDEQFF	TRBJ2-1	TRBD2	TRBV27	.
TGTGCCAGTATCCGGACTAGCGGGTCGGGGGAGCAGTTCTTC	CASIRTSGSGEQFF	TRBJ2-1	TRBD2	TRBV19	.
TGTGCCAGCAGTGAAAATAGCGGTTTCGTTAGGGATGAGCAGTTCTTC	CASSENSGFVRDEQFF	TRBJ2-1	.	TRBV14	.
TGTGCCAGCACCTTGACAGGGAGGAACACTGAAGCTTTCTTT	CASTLTGRNTEAFF	TRBJ1-1	TRBD1	TRBV28	.
TGTGCCAGCTCACCTAGCGTAGACTCGTACAATGAGCAGTTCTTC	CASSPSVDSYNEQFF	TRBJ2-1	.	TRBV18	few
TGTGCCAGCAGCCACACCGGGACAGACTACGAGCAGTACTTC	CASSHTGTDYEQYF	TRBJ2-7	TRBD1	TRBV5-6	.
TGTGCCAGCAGTTCAACAGGGAACACTGAAGCTTTCTTT	CASSSTGNTEAFF	TRBJ1-1	.	TRBV6-6	.